The present T cell receptor (beta chain) was sequenced within a study of persistence of HIV-infected CD4 T cells. This clone was counted once. The antigen is not known. Sequencing used immunoSEQ version 4 in survey mode. Assay: immunoSEQ multiplex PCR; the TCRdb copy retains only in-frame clones and omits some. The table has 40,000 to 55,000 clones, 88% seen once. V was trimmed by 10 bases and J by 5 bases, leaving 8 bases between them. Germline V gives CDR1 SNHLY, CDR2 FYNNEI. The CDR3 totals 10 residues. General study points: Antigen-responding cells were enriched for degenerate expanded CDR3beta sequences.

Cells were stimulated nonspecifically with anti-CD3/anti-CD28 magnetic beads. Sorting of responding CD4+ T cells relied on upregulated CD40 ligand together with CD69. Donors were HIV-1-infected adults who began suppressive ART during chronic infection. The clonotype comes from an adult woman with HIV who was CMV-seropositive. The chain is built from TRBV2 and TRBJ1-2; no definite D call. Sequences were derived from CD4+ T cells sorted from PBMCs after roughly 18-hour stimulation, sampled from a patient who received antiretroviral therapy. The CDR3 protein is CAIDGYGYTF. CDR3 coding DNA: TGTGCCATCGACGGATATGGCTACACCTTC.